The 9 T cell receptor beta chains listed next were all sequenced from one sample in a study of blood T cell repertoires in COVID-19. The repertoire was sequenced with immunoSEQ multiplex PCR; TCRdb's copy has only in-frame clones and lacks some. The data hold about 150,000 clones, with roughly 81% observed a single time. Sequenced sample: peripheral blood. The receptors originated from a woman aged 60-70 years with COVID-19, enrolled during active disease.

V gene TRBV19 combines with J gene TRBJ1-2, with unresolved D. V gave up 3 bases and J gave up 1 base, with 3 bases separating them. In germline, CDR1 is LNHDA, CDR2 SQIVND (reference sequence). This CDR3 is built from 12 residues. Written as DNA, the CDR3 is TGTGCCAGTAGTATCAGTAACTATGGCTACACCTTC. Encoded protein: CASSISNYGYTF.

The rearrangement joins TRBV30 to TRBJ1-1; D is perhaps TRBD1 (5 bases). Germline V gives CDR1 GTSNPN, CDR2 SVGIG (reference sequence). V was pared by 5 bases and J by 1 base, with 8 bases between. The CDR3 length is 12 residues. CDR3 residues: CAWDRSNTEAFF. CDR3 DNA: TGTGCCTGGGACAGATCGAACACTGAAGCTTTCTTT.

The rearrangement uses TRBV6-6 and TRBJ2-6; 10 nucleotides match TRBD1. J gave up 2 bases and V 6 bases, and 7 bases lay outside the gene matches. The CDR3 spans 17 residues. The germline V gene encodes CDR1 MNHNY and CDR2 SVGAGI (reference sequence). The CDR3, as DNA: TGTGCCAGCAGGCGACAGGGGGCGAAAGCTGGGGCCAACGTCCTGACTTTC. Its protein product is CASRRQGAKAGANVLTF.

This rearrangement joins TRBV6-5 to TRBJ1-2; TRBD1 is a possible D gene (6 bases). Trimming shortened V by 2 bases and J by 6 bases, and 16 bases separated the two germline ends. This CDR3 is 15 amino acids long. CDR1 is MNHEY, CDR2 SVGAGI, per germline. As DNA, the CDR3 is TGTGCCAGCAGTTACCTCCGACAGGTAACGAATGGCTACACCTTC. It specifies CASSYLRQVTNGYTF.

The CDR3, as DNA: TGTGCCAGCAGTTCCCCCGGACGGACACGCTATGGCTACACCTTC. This sequence encodes CASSSPGRTRYGYTF. The rearrangement uses TRBV6-5 and TRBJ1-2; tentative D call: TRBD1 (5 bases). Looked up from germline, CDR1 is MNHEY and CDR2 is SVGAGI. Trimming took off 4 bases at V and 4 bases at J, with 16 bases between the two ends. This CDR3 is 15 amino acids long.

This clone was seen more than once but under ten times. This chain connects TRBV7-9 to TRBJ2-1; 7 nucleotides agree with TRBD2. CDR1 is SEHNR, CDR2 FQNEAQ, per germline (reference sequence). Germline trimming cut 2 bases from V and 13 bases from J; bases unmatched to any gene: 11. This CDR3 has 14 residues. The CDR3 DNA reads TGTGCCAGCAGCTTAATGGCGGGAGAACTTTTCCAGTTCTTC. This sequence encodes CASSLMAGELFQFF.

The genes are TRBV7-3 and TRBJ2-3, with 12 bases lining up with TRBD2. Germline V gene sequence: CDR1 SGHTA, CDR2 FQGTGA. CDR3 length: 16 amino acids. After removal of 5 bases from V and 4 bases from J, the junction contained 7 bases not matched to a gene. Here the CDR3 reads CASSPLAGGEADTQYF. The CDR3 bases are TGTGCCAGCAGCCCGCTAGCGGGAGGGGAGGCAGATACGCAGTATTTT.

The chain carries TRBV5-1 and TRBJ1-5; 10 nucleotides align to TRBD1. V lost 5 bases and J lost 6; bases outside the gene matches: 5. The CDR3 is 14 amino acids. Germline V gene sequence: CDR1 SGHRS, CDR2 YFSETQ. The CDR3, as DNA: TGCGCCAGCAGTAGGACAGGGGGTTTTCAGCCCCAGCATTTT. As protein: CASSRTGGFQPQHF.

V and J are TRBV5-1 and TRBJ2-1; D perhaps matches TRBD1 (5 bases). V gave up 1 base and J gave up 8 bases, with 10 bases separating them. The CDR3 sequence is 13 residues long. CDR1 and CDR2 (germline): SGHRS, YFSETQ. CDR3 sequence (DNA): TGCGCCAGCAGCTTGCAGGGTCCGGATGAGCAGTTCTTC. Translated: CASSLQGPDEQFF. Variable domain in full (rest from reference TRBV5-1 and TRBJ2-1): KAGVTQTPRYLIKTRGQQVTLSCSPISGHRSVSWYQQTPGQGLQFLFEYFSETQRNKGNFPGRFSGRQFSNSRSEMNVSTLELGDSALYLCASSLQGPDEQFFGPGTRLTVL.